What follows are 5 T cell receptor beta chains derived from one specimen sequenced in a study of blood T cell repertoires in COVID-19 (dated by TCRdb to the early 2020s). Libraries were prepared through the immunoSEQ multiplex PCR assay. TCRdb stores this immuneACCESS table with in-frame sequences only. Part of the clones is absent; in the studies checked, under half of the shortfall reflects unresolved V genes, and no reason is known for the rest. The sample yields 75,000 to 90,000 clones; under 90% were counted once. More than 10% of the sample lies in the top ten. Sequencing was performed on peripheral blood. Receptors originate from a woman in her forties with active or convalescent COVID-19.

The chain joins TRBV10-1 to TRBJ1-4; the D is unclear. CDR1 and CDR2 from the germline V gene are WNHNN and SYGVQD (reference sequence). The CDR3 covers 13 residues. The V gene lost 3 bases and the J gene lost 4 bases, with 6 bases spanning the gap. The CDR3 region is CASSDGSNEKLFF. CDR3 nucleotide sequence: TGCGCCAGCAGTGATGGCAGTAATGAAAAACTGTTTTTT.

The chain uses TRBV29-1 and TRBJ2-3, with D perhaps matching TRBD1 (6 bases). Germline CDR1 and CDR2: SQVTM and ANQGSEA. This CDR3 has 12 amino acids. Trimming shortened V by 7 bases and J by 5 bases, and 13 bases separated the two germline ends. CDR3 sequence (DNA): TGCAGCGCCTGGACAGTGAAAGATACGCAGTATTTT. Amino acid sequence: CSAWTVKDTQYF.

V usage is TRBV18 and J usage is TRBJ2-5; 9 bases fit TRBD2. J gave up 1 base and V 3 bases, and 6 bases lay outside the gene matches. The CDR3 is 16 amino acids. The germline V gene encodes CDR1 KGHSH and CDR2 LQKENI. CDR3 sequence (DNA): TGTGCCAGCTCACCTCCTAGCGGGAACACCCAAGAGACCCAGTACTTC. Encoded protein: CASSPPSGNTQETQYF.

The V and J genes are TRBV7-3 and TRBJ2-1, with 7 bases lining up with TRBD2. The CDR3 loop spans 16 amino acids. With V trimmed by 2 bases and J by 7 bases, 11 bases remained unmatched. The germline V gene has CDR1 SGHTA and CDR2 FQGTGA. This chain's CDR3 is CASSLDGRTRTNEQFF. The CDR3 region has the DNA TGTGCCAGCAGCTTAGACGGGCGGACTAGAACAAATGAGCAGTTCTTC.

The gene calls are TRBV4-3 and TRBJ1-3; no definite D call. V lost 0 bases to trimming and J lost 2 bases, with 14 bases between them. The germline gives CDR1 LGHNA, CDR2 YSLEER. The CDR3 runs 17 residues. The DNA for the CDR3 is TGCGCCAGCAGCCAAGATTATTTAGGGAGGGCTGGAAACACCATATATTTT. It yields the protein CASSQDYLGRAGNTIYF.